This TCR beta chain was retrieved from a study of T cell repertoires in ileal Crohn's disease. Time point given: neoterminal ileum biopsy at postoperative endoscopy, about 6 months after surgery. The protocol was immunoSEQ multiplex PCR, while the TCRdb copy is restricted to in-frame clones and leaves out a portion. This sample carries 700 to 850 clones, roughly 96% of them seen once, and the ten largest clones take about 4%. Sample: ileal tissue. The origin of this receptor is an adult with Crohn's disease.

The CDR3 is CAWSFRSNQPQHF. In DNA form, the CDR3 reads TGTGCCTGGAGTTTCCGCAGCAATCAGCCCCAGCATTTT. The J gene is TRBJ1-5, the V gene TRBV30; D unresolved. V lost 2 bases and J 1 base, leaving 6 bases between the germline ends. The CDR3 is made up of 13 amino acids. The V gene's germline CDR1 is GTSNPN and CDR2 SVGIG (reference sequence). The entire variable domain, with the rest obtained from reference TRBV30 and TRBJ1-5, is as follows: SQTIHQWPATLVQPVGSPLSLECTVEGTSNPNLYWYRQAAGRGLQLLFYSVGIGQISSEVPQNLSASRPQDRQFILSSKKLLLSDSGFYLCAWSFRSNQPQHFGDGTRLSIL.